A selection of T cell receptor beta chains follows, all from one sample in a study of tumour-infiltrating T cells in Burkitt lymphoma. TCRdb's copy holds only in-frame clones and misses some; the assay was immunoSEQ multiplex PCR. Here the sample spans over 1,000 clones, over 35% being singletons. Sequenced: tumor tissue. These receptors all stem from a human donor with Burkitt lymphoma. The CDR3 runs from the conserved cysteine through the conserved F or W. The D gene is left open where the match is weak. The size of a clone is reported for some rows only, either as once, few or many, or as a class for expanded clones.

clone size: few; J gene: TRBJ2-7; V gene: TRBV4-3; D gene: TRBD2; CDR3 DNA: TGCGCCAGCAGCCACCATTTCCAGGCAGAAATAACTAGCGGGGTCTACGAGCAGTACTTC; CDR3 protein: CASSHHFQAEITSGVYEQYF
clone size: NA; J gene: TRBJ2-7; V gene: TRBV7-2; D gene: TRBD1; CDR3 DNA: TGTGCCAGCAGCCTTAATCAGGGGGCGCTTGAGCAGTACTTC; CDR3 protein: CASSLNQGALEQYF
clone size: NA; J gene: TRBJ2-5; V gene: TRBV5-1; D gene: TRBD1; CDR3 DNA: TGCGCCAGCAGCTTAGCACAGGGGGGACAAGAGACCCAGTACTTC; CDR3 protein: CASSLAQGGQETQYF
clone size: NA; J gene: TRBJ2-1; V gene: TRBV7-6; D gene: TRBD2; CDR3 DNA: TGTGCCAGCAGCTTCGGACTAGCGGGAGTCGGAGAGCAGTTCTTC; CDR3 protein: CASSFGLAGVGEQFF
clone size: NA; J gene: TRBJ1-1; V gene: TRBV4-3; D gene: NA; CDR3 DNA: TGCGCCAGCAGCCACGGACCGCCGAACACTGAAGCTTTCTTT; CDR3 protein: CASSHGPPNTEAFF
clone size: NA; J gene: TRBJ1-2; V gene: TRBV4-3; D gene: TRBD1; CDR3 DNA: TGCGCCAGCAGCCAAGGGACAGGGTCCGGCTACATCTTC; CDR3 protein: CASSQGTGSGYIF
clone size: few; J gene: TRBJ1-2; V gene: TRBV5-1; D gene: NA; CDR3 DNA: TGCGCCAGCAGCTTGGCGGGGTTTTGGAACTATGGCTACACCTTC; CDR3 protein: CASSLAGFWNYGYTF
clone size: NA; J gene: TRBJ2-1; V gene: TRBV21-1; D gene: NA; CDR3 DNA: TGTGCCAGCAGCAAACCACGGGGACCGAAAATAGCGGGAGCACCCTACAATGAGCAGTTCTTC; CDR3 protein: CASSKPRGPKIAGAPYNEQFF
clone size: NA; J gene: TRBJ1-3; V gene: TRBV15; D gene: NA; CDR3 DNA: TGTGCCACCAGCGGAACAGGGACCGATCCAGACTCTGGAAACACCATATATTTT; CDR3 protein: CATSGTGTDPDSGNTIYF
clone size: once; J gene: TRBJ2-7; V gene: TRBV27; D gene: NA; CDR3 DNA: TGTGCCAGCAAAGTGGGAGGAGGCGAGCAGTACTTC; CDR3 protein: CASKVGGGEQYF
clone size: NA; J gene: TRBJ1-2; V gene: TRBV29-1; D gene: TRBD1; CDR3 DNA: TGCAGCGTTGAAGAGCCGACAGGGAACTATGGCTACACCTTC; CDR3 protein: CSVEEPTGNYGYTF
clone size: few; J gene: TRBJ1-1; V gene: TRBV7-9; D gene: TRBD1; CDR3 DNA: TGTGCCAGCAGCTTAGGGGTGGCAGGGGGAACTTCCGAAGCTTTCTTT; CDR3 protein: CASSLGVAGGTSEAFF
clone size: NA; J gene: TRBJ1-5; V gene: TRBV5-8; D gene: NA; CDR3 DNA: TGTGCCAGCAGCTTGTGGACCGATCAACGGCCCCAGCATTTT; CDR3 protein: CASSLWTDQRPQHF
clone size: few; J gene: TRBJ1-4; V gene: TRBV7-2; D gene: TRBD1; CDR3 DNA: TGTGCCAGCAGCCCATATGGGGGACAGCTGAATGAAAAACTGTTTTTT; CDR3 protein: CASSPYGGQLNEKLFF
clone size: few; J gene: TRBJ2-5; V gene: TRBV6-5; D gene: NA; CDR3 DNA: TGTGCCAGCAGTTACTCGCGCAGCCAAGAGACCCAGTACTTC; CDR3 protein: CASSYSRSQETQYF
clone size: NA; J gene: TRBJ2-2; V gene: TRBV4-3; D gene: NA; CDR3 DNA: TGCGCCAGCAGCCTGTTCGGACACGCCGGGGAGCTGTTTTTT; CDR3 protein: CASSLFGHAGELFF
clone size: few; J gene: TRBJ2-2; V gene: TRBV7-2; D gene: NA; CDR3 DNA: TGTGCCAGCAGCTTGAGACGGGACTTTGTCACCGGGGAGCTGTTTTTT; CDR3 protein: CASSLRRDFVTGELFF
clone size: few; J gene: TRBJ2-4; V gene: TRBV29-1; D gene: TRBD2; CDR3 DNA: TGCAGCGTTGGTACTAGCGGGCACATTCAGTACTTC; CDR3 protein: CSVGTSGHIQYF
clone size: NA; J gene: TRBJ1-5; V gene: TRBV5-6; D gene: NA; CDR3 DNA: TGTGCCAGCAGCTTGTCCCAGGGTAGGAGATATCAGCCCCAGCATTTT; CDR3 protein: CASSLSQGRRYQPQHF
clone size: few; J gene: TRBJ2-5; V gene: TRBV4-1; D gene: NA; CDR3 DNA: TGCGCCAGCAGCCCGTACCAGGGACACCTCCAAGAGACCCAGTACTTC; CDR3 protein: CASSPYQGHLQETQYF
clone size: NA; J gene: TRBJ2-1; V gene: TRBV7-2; D gene: NA; CDR3 DNA: TGTGCCAGCAGCTTAAGGGCCCCCGGTTATGAGCAGTTCTTC; CDR3 protein: CASSLRAPGYEQFF
clone size: NA; J gene: TRBJ2-5; V gene: TRBV27; D gene: NA; CDR3 DNA: TGTGCCAGCAGTCCTCAACCCCAAGAGACCCAGTACTTC; CDR3 protein: CASSPQPQETQYF